This note documents a single TCR beta chain sequence. Germline CDR1 reads MNHNY; CDR2 reads SVGAGI (reference sequence). The CDR3 sequence is 14 residues long. V was cut by 4 bases and J by 1 base, with 10 bases left in between. This sample is drawn from a study of blood T cell repertoires in COVID-19. In the study overall: Samples taken during acute and convalescent COVID-19 were collected in the United States, Italy and Spain.

Original processing notes: Estimation of nucleated cell counts was performed using reference gene primer amplification. Sequencing used immunoSEQ multiplex PCR; TCRdb keeps in-frame clones, though not all of them. That table supplies the V and J calls and clone size; D and trimming were determined from the DNA. The sample has some 66,000 clones; approximately 82% are singletons. The V and J genes are TRBV6-6 and TRBJ1-1; maybe TRBD1 (6 bases). The clonotype originates from a man in his 60s with acute or convalescent COVID-19. Sequenced material: peripheral blood. This CDR3 is CASSSQGTNTEAFF. CDR3 coding DNA: TGTGCCAGCAGTTCCCAGGGGACGAACACTGAAGCTTTCTTT.